Following are 4 T cell receptor beta chains from one sample sequenced in a study of T-cell memory formation after mild COVID-19. Each CDR3 protein gets one entry after TCRdb re-called the 5' RACE reads with MiXCR. This sample carries 70,000 to 95,000 distinct CDR3 sequences, around 13% of them seen once, and the ten largest clones take around 41%. The sequenced sample was PBMCs or a T cell subset sorted from them (not recorded which). The receptors were sampled from a man aged 18-30 years who had mild COVID-19 (a few samples of this study predate the infection). Cell type and time point are not known.

The rearrangement uses TRBV19 and TRBJ1-5; perhaps TRBD1 as D (5 bases). Trimming took off 8 bases at V and 2 bases at J, with 13 bases between the two ends. CDR3 size: 14 residues. Looked up from germline, CDR1 is LNHDA and CDR2 is SQIVND (reference sequence). CDR3 sequence reads: CASAGGYGNQPQHF. The CDR3 nucleotides read TGTGCCAGTGCGGGGGGGTATGGCAATCAGCCCCAGCATTTT.

This clonotype appeared a few times. This rearrangement joins TRBV6-5 to TRBJ1-5; 7 bases are a match to TRBD1. V lost 3 bases, J lost 4 bases, and 3 bases stayed unmatched. Germline V gene sequence: CDR1 MNHEY, CDR2 SVGAGI. CDR3 size: 14 residues. CDR3 coding DNA: TGTGCCAGCAGTTATGGACAGGAGAATCAGCCCCAGCATTTT. Translation gives CASSYGQENQPQHF.

The chain employs TRBV6-2 or TRBV6-3 and TRBJ2-2; no firm D call. Germline values: CDR1 MNHEY, CDR2 SVGEGT. V shed 6 bases and J shed 0 bases, with 2 bases lying between them. The CDR3 is 12 amino acids. CDR3 protein: CASRPNTGELFF. CDR3 in DNA: TGTGCCAGCAGGCCGAACACCGGGGAGCTGTTTTTT.

This clonotype was recorded a few times. The chain joins TRBV6-6 to TRBJ2-5; D is ambiguous. V was trimmed by 7 bases and J by 5 bases, leaving 8 bases between them. The CDR3 loop spans 11 amino acids. Per germline, CDR1 MNHNY and CDR2 SVGAGI (reference sequence). Here the CDR3 reads CASMVGETQYF. CDR3 coding DNA: TGTGCCAGCATGGTAGGGGAGACCCAGTACTTC.